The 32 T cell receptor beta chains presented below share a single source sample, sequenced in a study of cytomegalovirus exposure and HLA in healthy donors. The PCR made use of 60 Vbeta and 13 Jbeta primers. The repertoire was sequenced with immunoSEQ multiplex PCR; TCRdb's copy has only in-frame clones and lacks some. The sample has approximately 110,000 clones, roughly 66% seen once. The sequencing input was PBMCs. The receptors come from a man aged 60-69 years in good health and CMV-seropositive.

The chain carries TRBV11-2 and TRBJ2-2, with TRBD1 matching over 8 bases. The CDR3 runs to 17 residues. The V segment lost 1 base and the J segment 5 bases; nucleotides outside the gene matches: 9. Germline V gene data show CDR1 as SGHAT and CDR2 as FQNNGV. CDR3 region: CASSLVPHRGRTGELFF. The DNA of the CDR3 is TGTGCCAGCAGCTTAGTTCCGCACAGGGGGAGGACCGGGGAGCTGTTTTTT.

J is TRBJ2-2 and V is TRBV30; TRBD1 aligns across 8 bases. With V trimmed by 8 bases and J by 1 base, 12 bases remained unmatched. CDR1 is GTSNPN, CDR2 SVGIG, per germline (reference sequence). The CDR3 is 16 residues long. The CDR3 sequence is CAGTGKPDVNTGELFF. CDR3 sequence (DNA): TGTGCCGGGACAGGAAAGCCTGACGTGAACACCGGGGAGCTGTTTTTT.

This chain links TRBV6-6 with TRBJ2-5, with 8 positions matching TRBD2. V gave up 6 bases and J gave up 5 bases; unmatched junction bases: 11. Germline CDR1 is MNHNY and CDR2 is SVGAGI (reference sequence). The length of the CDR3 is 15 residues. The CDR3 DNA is TGTGCCAGCAGGGATCGGGGGGGGGCATGGGAGACCCAGTACTTC. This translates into CASRDRGGAWETQYF.

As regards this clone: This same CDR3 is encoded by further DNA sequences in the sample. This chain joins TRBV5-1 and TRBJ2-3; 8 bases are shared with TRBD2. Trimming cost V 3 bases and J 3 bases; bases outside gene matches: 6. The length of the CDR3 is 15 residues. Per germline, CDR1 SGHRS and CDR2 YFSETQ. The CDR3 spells CASSSGGARTDTQYF. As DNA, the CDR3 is TGCGCCAGCAGCTCCGGGGGGGCCCGGACAGATACGCAGTATTTT. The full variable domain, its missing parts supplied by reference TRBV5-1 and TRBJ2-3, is KAGVTQTPRYLIKTRGQQVTLSCSPISGHRSVSWYQQTPGQGLQFLFEYFSETQRNKGNFPGRFSGRQFSNSRSEMNVSTLELGDSALYLCASSSGGARTDTQYFGPGTRLTVL.

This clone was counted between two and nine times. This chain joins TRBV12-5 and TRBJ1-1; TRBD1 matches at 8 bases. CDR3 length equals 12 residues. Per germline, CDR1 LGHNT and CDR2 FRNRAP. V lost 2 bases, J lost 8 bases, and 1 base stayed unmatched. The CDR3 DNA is TGTGCTAGTGGTTTGTGGACAGGGGAAGCTTTCTTT. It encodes CASGLWTGEAFF.

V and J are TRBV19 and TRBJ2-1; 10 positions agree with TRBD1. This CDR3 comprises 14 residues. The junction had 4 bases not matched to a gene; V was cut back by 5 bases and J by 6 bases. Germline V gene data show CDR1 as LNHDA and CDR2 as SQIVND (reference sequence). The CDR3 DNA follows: TGTGCCAGTAGTGAAGGGGACAGGGGCAATGAGCAGTTCTTC. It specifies CASSEGDRGNEQFF.

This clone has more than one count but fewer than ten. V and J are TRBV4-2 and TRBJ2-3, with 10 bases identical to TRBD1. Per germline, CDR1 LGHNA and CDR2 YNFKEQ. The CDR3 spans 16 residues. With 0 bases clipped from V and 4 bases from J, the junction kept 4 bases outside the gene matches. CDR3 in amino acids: CASSQDNGQGADTQYF. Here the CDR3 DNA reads TGTGCCAGCAGCCAAGATAACGGACAGGGGGCAGATACGCAGTATTTT.

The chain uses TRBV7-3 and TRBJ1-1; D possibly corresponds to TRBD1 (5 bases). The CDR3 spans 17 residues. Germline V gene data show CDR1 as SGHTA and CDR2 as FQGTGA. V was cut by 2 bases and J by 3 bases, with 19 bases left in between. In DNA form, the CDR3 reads TGTGCCAGCAGCTTAGAGGGTCGGGGTGGGACTCACACTGAAGCTTTCTTT. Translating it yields CASSLEGRGGTHTEAFF.

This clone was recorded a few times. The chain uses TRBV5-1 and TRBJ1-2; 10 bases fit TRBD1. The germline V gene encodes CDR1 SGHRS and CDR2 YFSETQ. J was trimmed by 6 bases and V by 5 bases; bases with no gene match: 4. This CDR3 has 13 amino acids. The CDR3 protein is CASRTGTGDGYTF. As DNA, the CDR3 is TGCGCCAGCAGGACAGGGACAGGGGATGGCTACACCTTC. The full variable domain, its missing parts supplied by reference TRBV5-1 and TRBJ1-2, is KAGVTQTPRYLIKTRGQQVTLSCSPISGHRSVSWYQQTPGQGLQFLFEYFSETQRNKGNFPGRFSGRQFSNSRSEMNVSTLELGDSALYLCASRTGTGDGYTFGSGTRLTVV.

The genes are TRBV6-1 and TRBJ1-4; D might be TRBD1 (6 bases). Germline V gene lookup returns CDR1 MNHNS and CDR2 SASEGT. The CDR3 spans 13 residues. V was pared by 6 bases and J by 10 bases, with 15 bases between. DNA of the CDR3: TGTGCCAGCAGACTTACAGGGTCCGGAAAACTGTTTTTT. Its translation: CASRLTGSGKLFF.

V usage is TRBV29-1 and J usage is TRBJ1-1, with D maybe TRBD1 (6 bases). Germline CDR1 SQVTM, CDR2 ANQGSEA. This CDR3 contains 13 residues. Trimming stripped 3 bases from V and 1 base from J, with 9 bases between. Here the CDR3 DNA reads TGCAGCGTTGACGGGGGGCCGAACACTGAAGCTTTCTTT. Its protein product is CSVDGGPNTEAFF.

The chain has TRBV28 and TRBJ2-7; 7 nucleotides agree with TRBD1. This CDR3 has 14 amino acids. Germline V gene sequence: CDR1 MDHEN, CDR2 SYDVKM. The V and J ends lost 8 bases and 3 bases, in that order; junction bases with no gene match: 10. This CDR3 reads CASLLGRGNYEQYF. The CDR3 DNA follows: TGTGCCAGCCTCCTTGGCAGGGGGAACTACGAGCAGTACTTC. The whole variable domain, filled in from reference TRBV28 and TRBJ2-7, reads DVKVTQSSRYLVKRTGEKVFLECVQDMDHENMFWYRQDPGLGLRLIYFSYDVKMKEKGDIPEGYSVSREKKERFSLILESASTNQTSMYLCASLLGRGNYEQYFGPGTRLTVT.

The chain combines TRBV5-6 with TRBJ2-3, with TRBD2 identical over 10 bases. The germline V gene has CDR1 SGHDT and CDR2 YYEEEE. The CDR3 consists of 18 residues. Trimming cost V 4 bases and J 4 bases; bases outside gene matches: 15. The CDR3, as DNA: TGTGCCAGCAGCCCGAGGGGTTTAGCGGGGGGCCGACCAGATACGCAGTATTTT. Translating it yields CASSPRGLAGGRPDTQYF. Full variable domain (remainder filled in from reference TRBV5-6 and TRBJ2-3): DAGVTQSPTHLIKTRGQQVTLRCSPKSGHDTVSWYQQALGQGPQFIFQYYEEEERQRGNFPDRFSGHQFPNYSSELNVNALLLGDSALYLCASSPRGLAGGRPDTQYFGPGTRLTVL.

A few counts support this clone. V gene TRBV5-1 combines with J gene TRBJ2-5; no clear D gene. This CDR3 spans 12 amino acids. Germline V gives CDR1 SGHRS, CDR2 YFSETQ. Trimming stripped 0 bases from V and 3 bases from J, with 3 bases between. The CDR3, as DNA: TGCGCCAGCAGCTTGGCGGAAGAGACCCAGTACTTC. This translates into CASSLAEETQYF.

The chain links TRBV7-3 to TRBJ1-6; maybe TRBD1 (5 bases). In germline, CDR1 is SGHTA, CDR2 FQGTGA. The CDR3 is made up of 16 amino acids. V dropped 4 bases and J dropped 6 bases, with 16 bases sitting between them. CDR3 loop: CASSSRGGTGNSPLHF. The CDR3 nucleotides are TGTGCCAGCAGCTCAAGGGGAGGGACGGGTAATTCACCCCTCCACTTT.

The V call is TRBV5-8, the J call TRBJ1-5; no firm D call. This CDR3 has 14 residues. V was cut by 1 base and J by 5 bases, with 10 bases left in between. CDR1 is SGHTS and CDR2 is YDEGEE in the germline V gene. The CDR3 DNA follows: TGTGCCAGCAGCTTGCCAGGTTCATATCAGCCCCAGCATTTT. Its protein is CASSLPGSYQPQHF.

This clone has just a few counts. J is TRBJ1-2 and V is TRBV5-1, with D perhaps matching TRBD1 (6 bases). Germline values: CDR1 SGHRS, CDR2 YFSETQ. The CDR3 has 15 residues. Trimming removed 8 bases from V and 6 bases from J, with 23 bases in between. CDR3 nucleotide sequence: TGCGCCAGGAGGGGAACGGTACAGGGTGAAGATGGCTACACCTTC. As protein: CARRGTVQGEDGYTF. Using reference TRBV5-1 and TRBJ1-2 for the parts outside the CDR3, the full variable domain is KAGVTQTPRYLIKTRGQQVTLSCSPISGHRSVSWYQQTPGQGLQFLFEYFSETQRNKGNFPGRFSGRQFSNSRSEMNVSTLELGDSALYLCARRGTVQGEDGYTFGSGTRLTVV.

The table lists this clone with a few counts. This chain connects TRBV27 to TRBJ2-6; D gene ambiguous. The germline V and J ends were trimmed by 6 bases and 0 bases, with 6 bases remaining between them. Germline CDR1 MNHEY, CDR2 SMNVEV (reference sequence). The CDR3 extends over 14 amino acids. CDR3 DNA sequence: TGTGCCAGCAGACCGAGCTCTGGGGCCAACGTCCTGACTTTC. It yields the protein CASRPSSGANVLTF.

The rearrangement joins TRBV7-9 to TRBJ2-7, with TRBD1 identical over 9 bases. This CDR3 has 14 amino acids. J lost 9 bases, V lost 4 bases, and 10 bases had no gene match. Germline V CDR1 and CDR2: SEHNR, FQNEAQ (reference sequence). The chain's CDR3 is CASSSSGTGIGQYF. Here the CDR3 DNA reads TGTGCCAGCAGCTCTTCCGGGACAGGGATCGGGCAGTACTTC.

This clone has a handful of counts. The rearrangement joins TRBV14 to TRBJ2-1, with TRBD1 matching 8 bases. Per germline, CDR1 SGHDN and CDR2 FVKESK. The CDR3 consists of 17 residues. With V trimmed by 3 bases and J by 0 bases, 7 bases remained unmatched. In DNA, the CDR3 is TGTGCCAGCAGCCATTTAACAGGGGGAGTCTCCTACAATGAGCAGTTCTTC. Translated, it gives CASSHLTGGVSYNEQFF.

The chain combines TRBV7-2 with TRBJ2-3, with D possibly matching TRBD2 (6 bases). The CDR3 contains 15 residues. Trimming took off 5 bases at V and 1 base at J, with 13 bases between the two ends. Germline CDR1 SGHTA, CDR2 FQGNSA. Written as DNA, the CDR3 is TGTGCCAGCAGCACACAGCGGGCCCGCACAGATACGCAGTATTTT. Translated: CASSTQRARTDTQYF. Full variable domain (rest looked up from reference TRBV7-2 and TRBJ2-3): GAGVSQSPSNKVTEKGKDVELRCDPISGHTALYWYRQSLGQGLEFLIYFQGNSAPDKSGLPSDRFSAERTGGSVSTLTIQRTQQEDSAVYLCASSTQRARTDTQYFGPGTRLTVL.

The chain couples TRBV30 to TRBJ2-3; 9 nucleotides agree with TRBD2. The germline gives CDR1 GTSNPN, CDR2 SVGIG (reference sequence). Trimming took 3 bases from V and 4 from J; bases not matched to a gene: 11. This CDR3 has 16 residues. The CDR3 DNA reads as TGTGCCTGGAGGACCCCCAGGCGGGGGGGGGCAGATACGCAGTATTTT. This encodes CAWRTPRRGGADTQYF.

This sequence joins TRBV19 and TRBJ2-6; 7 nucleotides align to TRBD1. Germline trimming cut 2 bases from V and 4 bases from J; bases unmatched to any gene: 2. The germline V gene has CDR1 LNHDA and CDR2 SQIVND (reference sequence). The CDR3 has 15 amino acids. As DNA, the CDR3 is TGTGCCAGTAGTATACAGGGGGTCGGGGCCAACGTCCTGACTTTC. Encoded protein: CASSIQGVGANVLTF.

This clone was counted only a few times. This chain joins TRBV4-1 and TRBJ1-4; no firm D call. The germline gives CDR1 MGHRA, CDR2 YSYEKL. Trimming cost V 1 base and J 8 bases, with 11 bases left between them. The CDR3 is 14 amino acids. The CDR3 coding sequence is TGCGCCAGCAGCCAAGTTAACAGTCCCGAAAAACTGTTTTTT. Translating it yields CASSQVNSPEKLFF.

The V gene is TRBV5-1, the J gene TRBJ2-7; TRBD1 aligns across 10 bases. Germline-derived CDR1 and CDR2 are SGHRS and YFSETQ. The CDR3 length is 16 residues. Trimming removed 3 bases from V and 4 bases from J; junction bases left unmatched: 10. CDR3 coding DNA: TGCGCCAGCAGCTCTCGGACAGGGGGAAACAATTACGAGCAGTACTTC. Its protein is CASSSRTGGNNYEQYF.

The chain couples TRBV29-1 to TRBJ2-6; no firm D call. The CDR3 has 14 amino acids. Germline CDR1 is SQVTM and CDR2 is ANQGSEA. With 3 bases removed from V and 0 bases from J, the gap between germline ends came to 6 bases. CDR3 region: CSVDRYSGANVLTF. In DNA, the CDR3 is TGCAGCGTTGATCGGTACTCTGGGGCCAACGTCCTGACTTTC.

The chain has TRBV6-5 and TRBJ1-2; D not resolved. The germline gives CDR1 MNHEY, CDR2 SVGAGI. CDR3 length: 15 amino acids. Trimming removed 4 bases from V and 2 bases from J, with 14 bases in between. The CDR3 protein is CASSSERRGNYGYTF. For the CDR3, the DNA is TGTGCCAGCAGTTCCGAACGAAGAGGGAACTATGGCTACACCTTC.

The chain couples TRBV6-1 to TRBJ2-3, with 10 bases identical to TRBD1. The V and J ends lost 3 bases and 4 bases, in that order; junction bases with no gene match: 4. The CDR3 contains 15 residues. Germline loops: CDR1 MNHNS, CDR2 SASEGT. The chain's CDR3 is CASSEGQGRADTQYF. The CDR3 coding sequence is TGTGCCAGCAGTGAGGGACAGGGGAGGGCAGATACGCAGTATTTT.

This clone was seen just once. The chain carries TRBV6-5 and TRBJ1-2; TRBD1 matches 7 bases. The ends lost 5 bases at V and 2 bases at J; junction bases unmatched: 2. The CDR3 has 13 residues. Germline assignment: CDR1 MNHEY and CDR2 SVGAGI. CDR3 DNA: TGTGCCAGCAGTAGGGGACAGAACTATGGCTACACCTTC. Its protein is CASSRGQNYGYTF.

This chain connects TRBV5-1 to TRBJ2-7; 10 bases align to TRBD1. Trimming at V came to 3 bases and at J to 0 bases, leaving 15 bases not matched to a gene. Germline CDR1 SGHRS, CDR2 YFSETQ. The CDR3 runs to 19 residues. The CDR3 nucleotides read TGCGCCAGCAGCTCCTCGGGACAGGGGATACCCCGAAACTCCTACGAGCAGTACTTC. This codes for CASSSSGQGIPRNSYEQYF.

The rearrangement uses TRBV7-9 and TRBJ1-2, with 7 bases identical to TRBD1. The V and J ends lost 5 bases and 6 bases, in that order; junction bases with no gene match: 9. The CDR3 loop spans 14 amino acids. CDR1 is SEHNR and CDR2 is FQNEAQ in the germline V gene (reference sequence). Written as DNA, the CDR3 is TGTGCCAGCAGCCCTCGACAGGGAACGGATGGCTACACCTTC. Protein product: CASSPRQGTDGYTF.

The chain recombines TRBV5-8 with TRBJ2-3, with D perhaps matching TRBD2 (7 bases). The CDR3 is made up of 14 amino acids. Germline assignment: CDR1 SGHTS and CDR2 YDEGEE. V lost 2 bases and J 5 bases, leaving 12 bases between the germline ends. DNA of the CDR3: TGTGCCAGCAGCTTCGGGGGGCGGGGAGATACGCAGTATTTT. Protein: CASSFGGRGDTQYF.